These T cell receptor beta chains were read from a single sample in a study of shared clonotypes between healthy human individuals. Only in-frame clones appear in the TCRdb table, and some are missing; sequencing was by immunoSEQ multiplex PCR. The repertoire consists of 1,500,000 or so clones, with about 98.5% occurring once and the leading ten covering under 0.45%. Sequenced: naive CD4+ T cells sorted from blood. The receptors were gathered from a man aged 25-45 years in good health. CDR3s leave out the opening cysteine and the closing phenylalanine or tryptophan.

J gene: TRBJ1-4
V gene: TRBV5-1
CDR3 protein: ASSSGPNEKLF

J gene: TRBJ1-1
V gene: TRBV7-8
CDR3 protein: ASSLEAAYTEAF

J gene: TRBJ2-1
V gene: TRBV4-3
CDR3 protein: ASSQGGVRGRSYNEQF

J gene: TRBJ2-2
V gene: TRBV5-6
CDR3 protein: ASKGRSNTGELF

J gene: TRBJ2-5
V gene: TRBV6-1
CDR3 protein: ASSEIGLVD

J gene: TRBJ2-1
V gene: TRBV18
CDR3 protein: ATSGSGPYNEQF

J gene: TRBJ2-1
V gene: TRBV30
CDR3 protein: AWSGPTGRQETIYNEQF

J gene: TRBJ2-1
V gene: TRBV6-5
CDR3 protein: ASSGQAQNEQF

J gene: TRBJ2-7
V gene: TRBV7-3
CDR3 protein: ASSQQTGPYEQY

J gene: TRBJ1-1
V gene: TRBV29-1
CDR3 protein: SGHNRGANTEAF

J gene: TRBJ2-2
V gene: TRBV7-2
CDR3 protein: ASSLDPFTGELF

J gene: TRBJ2-3
V gene: TRBV7-2
CDR3 protein: ASRQPGLAGVSDTQY

J gene: TRBJ2-7
V gene: TRBV2
CDR3 protein: ASSESRVRYEQY

J gene: TRBJ2-3
V gene: TRBV7-2
CDR3 protein: ASSLPSTDTQY

J gene: TRBJ2-6
V gene: TRBV7-2
CDR3 protein: ASSLVVTPGANVLT

J gene: TRBJ2-7
V gene: TRBV5-6
CDR3 protein: ASSRQGGVLDEQY

J gene: TRBJ2-7
V gene: TRBV9
CDR3 protein: ASSVQGQEDYEQY

J gene: TRBJ1-1
V gene: TRBV6-1
CDR3 protein: ASSEGRNTEAF

J gene: TRBJ2-3
V gene: TRBV7-6
CDR3 protein: ASSQYRDNTDTQY

J gene: TRBJ2-1
V gene: TRBV6-6
CDR3 protein: ASSYVAGAYNEQF

J gene: TRBJ2-1
V gene: TRBV7-8
CDR3 protein: ASSLASRGLSAEQF

J gene: TRBJ1-2
V gene: TRBV18
CDR3 protein: ASSKESFSNGYT

J gene: TRBJ1-5
V gene: TRBV28
CDR3 protein: ASSSHRGDNQPQH

J gene: TRBJ2-7
V gene: TRBV4-3
CDR3 protein: ASSQEARGSYEQY

J gene: TRBJ2-3
V gene: TRBV28
CDR3 protein: ATTQGLSDTQY

J gene: TRBJ1-4
V gene: TRBV2
CDR3 protein: ASRANLATNEKLF

J gene: TRBJ2-3
V gene: TRBV5-1
CDR3 protein: ASSISGSLDTQY

J gene: TRBJ2-5
V gene: TRBV18
CDR3 protein: ASSPPQRRAQETQY

J gene: TRBJ2-1
V gene: TRBV6-5
CDR3 protein: ASSWRTAYNEQF

J gene: TRBJ2-3
V gene: TRBV6-5
CDR3 protein: ASNSVDRGNTQY

J gene: TRBJ1-4
V gene: TRBV7-9
CDR3 protein: ASSLVERGVAEKLF

J gene: TRBJ2-5
V gene: TRBV29-1
CDR3 protein: SAGRKTETQY

J gene: TRBJ1-2
V gene: TRBV13
CDR3 protein: ASSGGWGQKAGYT

J gene: TRBJ2-3
V gene: TRBV4-3
CDR3 protein: ASSQGNSGTDTQY

J gene: TRBJ2-1
V gene: TRBV15
CDR3 protein: ATSRRGSNEQF

J gene: TRBJ2-7
V gene: TRBV5-1
CDR3 protein: ASSATGAYEQY

J gene: TRBJ2-1
V gene: TRBV9
CDR3 protein: ASSQWGASGRSDNEQF

J gene: TRBJ1-5
V gene: TRBV7-8
CDR3 protein: ASSSRIGGNSNQPQH

J gene: TRBJ1-2
V gene: TRBV30
CDR3 protein: AWAGTGPSGYT

J gene: TRBJ2-5
V gene: TRBV5-1
CDR3 protein: ASSLAGAFGETQY

J gene: TRBJ1-5
V gene: TRBV27
CDR3 protein: ASSLWGGQGTQPQH

J gene: TRBJ2-1
V gene: TRBV5-1
CDR3 protein: ASSLQPGPAPNEQF

J gene: TRBJ2-4
V gene: TRBV29-1
CDR3 protein: SVAGQGNIQY

J gene: TRBJ1-4
V gene: TRBV5-1
CDR3 protein: ASSSYRGSNEKLF

J gene: TRBJ1-1
V gene: TRBV6-6
CDR3 protein: ASSRKGGTPEAF